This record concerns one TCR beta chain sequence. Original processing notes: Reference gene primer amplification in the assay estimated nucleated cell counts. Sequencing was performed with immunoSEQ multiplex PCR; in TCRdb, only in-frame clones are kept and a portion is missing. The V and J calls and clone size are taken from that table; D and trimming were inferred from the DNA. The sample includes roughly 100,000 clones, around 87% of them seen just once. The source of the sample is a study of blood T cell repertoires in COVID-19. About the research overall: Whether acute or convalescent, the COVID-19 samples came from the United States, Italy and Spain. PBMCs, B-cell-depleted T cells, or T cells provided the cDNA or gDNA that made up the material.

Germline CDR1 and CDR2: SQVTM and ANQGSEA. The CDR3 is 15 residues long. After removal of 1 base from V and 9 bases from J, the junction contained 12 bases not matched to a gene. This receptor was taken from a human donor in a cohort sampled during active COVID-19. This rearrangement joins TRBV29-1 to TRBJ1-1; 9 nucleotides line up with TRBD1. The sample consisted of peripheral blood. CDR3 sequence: CSVEGRQGDSPQAFF. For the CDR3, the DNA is TGCAGCGTTGAAGGGAGACAGGGGGACAGTCCACAAGCTTTCTTT.